The T cell receptor beta chain under discussion was sequenced for a study of CD8 T cells in ankylosing spondylitis. The study's findings and limits: Disease-associated clones were reportedly significantly overrepresented in matched ankylosing spondylitis synovial fluid. Ankylosing spondylitis blood seemed to carry a telltale TCR beta motif made of eight or nine highly homologous variants.

TCRdb ran MiXCR on the 5' RACE reads and lists one entry per CDR3 protein. The data contain around 770,000 distinct CDR3 sequences, around 20% of them singletons. There are 14 residues in the CDR3. Germline V gene sequence: CDR1 SGHNT, CDR2 YENEEA. Trimming stripped 4 bases from V and 2 bases from J, with 8 bases between. Concerning this clonotype: No antigen is known for it.

The chain recombines TRBV11-3 with TRBJ2-2, with D possibly TRBD2 on 5 matching bases. This sequence was found in a male donor with ankylosing spondylitis. Sample: blood, either unsorted or a sorted T cell fraction (not recorded which). The CDR3 loop reads CASSSGSNTGELFF. Here the CDR3 DNA reads TGTGCCAGCAGCTCGGGGTCTAACACCGGGGAGCTGTTTTTT.